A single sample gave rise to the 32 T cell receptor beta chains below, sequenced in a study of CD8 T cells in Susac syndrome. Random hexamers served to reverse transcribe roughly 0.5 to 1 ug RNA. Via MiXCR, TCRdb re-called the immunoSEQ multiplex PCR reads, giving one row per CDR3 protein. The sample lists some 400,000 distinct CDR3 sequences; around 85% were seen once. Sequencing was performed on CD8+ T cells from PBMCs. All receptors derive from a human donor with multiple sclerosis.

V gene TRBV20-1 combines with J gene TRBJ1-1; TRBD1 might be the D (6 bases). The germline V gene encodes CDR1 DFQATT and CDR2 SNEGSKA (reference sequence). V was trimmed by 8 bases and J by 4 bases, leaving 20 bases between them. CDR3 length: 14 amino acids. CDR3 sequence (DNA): TGCAGTTCCTCATATCAGGGGATCGGCACTGAAGCTTTCTTT. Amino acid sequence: CSSSYQGIGTEAFF.

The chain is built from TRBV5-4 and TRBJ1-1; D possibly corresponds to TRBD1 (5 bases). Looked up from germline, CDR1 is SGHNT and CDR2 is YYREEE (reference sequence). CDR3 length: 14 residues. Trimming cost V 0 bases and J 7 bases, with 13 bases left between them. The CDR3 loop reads CASSLDGGENEAFF. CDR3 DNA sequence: TGTGCCAGCAGCTTGGATGGGGGGGAGAATGAAGCTTTCTTT.

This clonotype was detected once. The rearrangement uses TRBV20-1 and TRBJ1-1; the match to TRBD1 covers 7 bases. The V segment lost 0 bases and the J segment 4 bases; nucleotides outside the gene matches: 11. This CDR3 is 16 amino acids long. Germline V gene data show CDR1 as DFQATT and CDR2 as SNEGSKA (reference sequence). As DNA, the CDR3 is TGCAGTGCTAGAGATCAAAACAGGGGCGGAATCACTGAAGCTTTCTTT. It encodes CSARDQNRGGITEAFF.

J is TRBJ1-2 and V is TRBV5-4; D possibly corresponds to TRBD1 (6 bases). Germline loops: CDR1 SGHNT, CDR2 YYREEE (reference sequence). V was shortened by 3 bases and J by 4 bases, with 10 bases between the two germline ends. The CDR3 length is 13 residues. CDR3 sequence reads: CASSSYRAYGYTF. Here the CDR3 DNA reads TGTGCCAGCAGCTCGTACAGGGCCTATGGCTACACCTTC. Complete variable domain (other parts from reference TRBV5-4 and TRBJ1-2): ETGVTQSPTHLIKTRGQQVTLRCSSQSGHNTVSWYQQALGQGPQFIFQYYREEENGRGNFPPRFSGLQFPNYSSELNVNALELDDSALYLCASSSYRAYGYTFGSGTRLTVV.

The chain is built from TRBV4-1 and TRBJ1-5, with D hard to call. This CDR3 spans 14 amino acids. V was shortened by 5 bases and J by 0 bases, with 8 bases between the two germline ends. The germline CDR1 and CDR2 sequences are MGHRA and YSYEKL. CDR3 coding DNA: TGCGCCAGCAGCACCACAGCTAGCAATCAGCCCCAGCATTTT. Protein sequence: CASSTTASNQPQHF.

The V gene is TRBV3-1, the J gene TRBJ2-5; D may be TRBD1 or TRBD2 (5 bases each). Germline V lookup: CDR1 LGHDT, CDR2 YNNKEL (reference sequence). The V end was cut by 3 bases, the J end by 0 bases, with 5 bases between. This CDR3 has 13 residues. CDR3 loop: CASSQGDQETQYF. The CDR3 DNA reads TGTGCCAGCAGCCAGGGGGACCAAGAGACCCAGTACTTC.

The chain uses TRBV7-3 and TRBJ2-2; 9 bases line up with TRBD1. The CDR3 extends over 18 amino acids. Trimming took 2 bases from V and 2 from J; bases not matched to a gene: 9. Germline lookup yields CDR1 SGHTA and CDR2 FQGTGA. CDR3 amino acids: CASSLQGGTGLNTGELFF. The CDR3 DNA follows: TGTGCCAGCAGCTTACAGGGCGGGACAGGGCTAAACACCGGGGAGCTGTTTTTT.

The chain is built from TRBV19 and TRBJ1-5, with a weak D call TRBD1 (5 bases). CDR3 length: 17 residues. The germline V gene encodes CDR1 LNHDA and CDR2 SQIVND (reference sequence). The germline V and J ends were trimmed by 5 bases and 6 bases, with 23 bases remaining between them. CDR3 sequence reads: CASSPIEGPDHRQPQHF. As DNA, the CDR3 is TGTGCCAGTAGTCCAATCGAGGGACCGGATCATCGTCAGCCCCAGCATTTT.

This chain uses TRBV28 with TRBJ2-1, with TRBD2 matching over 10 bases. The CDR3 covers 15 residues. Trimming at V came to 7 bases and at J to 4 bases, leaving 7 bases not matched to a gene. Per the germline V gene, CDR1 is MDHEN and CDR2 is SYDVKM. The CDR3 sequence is CASNLGLASYNEQFF. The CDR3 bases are TGTGCCAGCAACCTGGGACTAGCGTCATACAATGAGCAGTTCTTC.

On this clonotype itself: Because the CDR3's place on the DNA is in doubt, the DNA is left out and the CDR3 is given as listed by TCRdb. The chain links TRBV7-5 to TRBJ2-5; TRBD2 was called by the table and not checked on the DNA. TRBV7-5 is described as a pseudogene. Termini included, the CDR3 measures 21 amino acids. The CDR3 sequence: CISVPEAPLLRIVAGVETQYF.

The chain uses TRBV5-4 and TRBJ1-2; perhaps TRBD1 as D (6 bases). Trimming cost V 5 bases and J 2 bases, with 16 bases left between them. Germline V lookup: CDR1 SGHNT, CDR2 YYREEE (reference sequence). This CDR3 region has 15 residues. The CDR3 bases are TGTGCCAGCAGTGGGGACACTCTCGAGAACTATGGCTACACCTTC. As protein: CASSGDTLENYGYTF.

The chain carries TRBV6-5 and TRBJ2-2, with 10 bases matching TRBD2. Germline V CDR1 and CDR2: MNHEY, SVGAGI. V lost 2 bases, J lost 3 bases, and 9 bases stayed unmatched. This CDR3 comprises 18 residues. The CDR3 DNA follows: TGTGCCAGCAGTTACGAACTAGCGGGAATCGGCGACACCGGGGAGCTGTTTTTT. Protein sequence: CASSYELAGIGDTGELFF.

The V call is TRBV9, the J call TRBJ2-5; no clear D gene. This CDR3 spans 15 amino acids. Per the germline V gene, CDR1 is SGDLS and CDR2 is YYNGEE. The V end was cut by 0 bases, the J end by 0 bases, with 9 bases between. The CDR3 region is CASSVGHSYQETQYF. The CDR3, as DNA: TGTGCCAGCAGCGTAGGACATTCGTACCAAGAGACCCAGTACTTC.

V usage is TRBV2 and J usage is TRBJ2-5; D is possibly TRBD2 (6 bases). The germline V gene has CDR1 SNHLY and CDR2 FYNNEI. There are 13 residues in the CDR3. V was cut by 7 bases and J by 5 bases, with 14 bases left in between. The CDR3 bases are TGTGCCAGCACCATCCGGGACTCTGAGACCCAGTACTTC. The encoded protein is CASTIRDSETQYF. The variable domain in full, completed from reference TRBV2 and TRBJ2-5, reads EPEVTQTPSHQVTQMGQEVILRCVPISNHLYFYWYRQILGQKVEFLVSFYNNEISEKSEIFDDQFSVERPDGSNFTLKIRSTKLEDSAMYFCASTIRDSETQYFGPGTRLLVL.

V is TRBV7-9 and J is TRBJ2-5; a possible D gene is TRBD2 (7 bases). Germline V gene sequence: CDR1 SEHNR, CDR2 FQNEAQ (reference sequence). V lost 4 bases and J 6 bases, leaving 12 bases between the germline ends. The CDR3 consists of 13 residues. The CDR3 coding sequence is TGTGCCAGCAGCTCCCACGGGGGGCAGACCCAGTACTTC. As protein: CASSSHGGQTQYF.

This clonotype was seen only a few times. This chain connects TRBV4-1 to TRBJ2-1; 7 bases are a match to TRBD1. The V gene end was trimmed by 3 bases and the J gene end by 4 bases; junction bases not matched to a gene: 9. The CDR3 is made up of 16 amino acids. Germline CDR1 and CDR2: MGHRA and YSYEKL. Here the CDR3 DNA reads TGCGCCAGCAGCCAGGCGACAGGGAATGAATACAATGAGCAGTTCTTC. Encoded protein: CASSQATGNEYNEQFF.

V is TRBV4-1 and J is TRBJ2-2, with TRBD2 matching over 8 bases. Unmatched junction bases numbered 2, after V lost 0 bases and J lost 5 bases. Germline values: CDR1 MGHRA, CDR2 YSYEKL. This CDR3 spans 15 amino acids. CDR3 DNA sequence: TGCGCCAGCAGCCAAGACCCTAGCGGGACCGGGGAGCTGTTTTTT. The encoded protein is CASSQDPSGTGELFF.

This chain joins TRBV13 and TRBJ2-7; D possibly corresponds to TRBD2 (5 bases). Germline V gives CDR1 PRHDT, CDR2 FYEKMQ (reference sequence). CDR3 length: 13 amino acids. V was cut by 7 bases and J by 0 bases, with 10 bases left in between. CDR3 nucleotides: TGTGCCAGCACGACTATCGGCTCCTACGAGCAGTACTTC. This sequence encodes CASTTIGSYEQYF. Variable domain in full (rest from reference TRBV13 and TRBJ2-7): AAGVIQSPRHLIKEKRETATLKCYPIPRHDTVYWYQQGPGQDPQFLISFYEKMQSDKGSIPDRFSAQQFSDYHSELNMSSLELGDSALYFCASTTIGSYEQYFGPGTRLTVT.

CDR3 sequence: CASSPVGITGELFF. CDR3 DNA sequence: TGTGCCAGCAGCCCCGTGGGTATAACCGGGGAGCTGTTTTTT. The chain has TRBV7-2 and TRBJ2-2; D remains ambiguous. This CDR3 contains 14 residues. Trimming removed 5 bases from V and 5 bases from J, with 12 bases in between. CDR1 and CDR2 from the germline V gene are SGHTA and FQGNSA. Full variable domain (missing parts from reference TRBV7-2 and TRBJ2-2): GAGVSQSPSNKVTEKGKDVELRCDPISGHTALYWYRQSLGQGLEFLIYFQGNSAPDKSGLPSDRFSAERTGGSVSTLTIQRTQQEDSAVYLCASSPVGITGELFFGEGSRLTVL.

CDR3 in DNA: TGCGCCAGCAGTGTAGGGAGAGGGACAGGGCAGCCCCAGCATTTT. Translating it yields CASSVGRGTGQPQHF. The V call is TRBV10-2, the J call TRBJ1-5; 9 bases align to TRBD1. Germline assignment: CDR1 WSHSY and CDR2 SAAADI. The CDR3 contains 15 residues. With V trimmed by 4 bases and J by 7 bases, 8 bases remained unmatched.

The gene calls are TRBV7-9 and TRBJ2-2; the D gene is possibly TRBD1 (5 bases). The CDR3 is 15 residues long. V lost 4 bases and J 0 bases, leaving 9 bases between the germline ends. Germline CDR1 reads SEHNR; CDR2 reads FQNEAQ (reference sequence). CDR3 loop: CASSSRVTNTGELFF. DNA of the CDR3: TGTGCCAGCAGCTCCAGGGTCACGAACACCGGGGAGCTGTTTTTT.

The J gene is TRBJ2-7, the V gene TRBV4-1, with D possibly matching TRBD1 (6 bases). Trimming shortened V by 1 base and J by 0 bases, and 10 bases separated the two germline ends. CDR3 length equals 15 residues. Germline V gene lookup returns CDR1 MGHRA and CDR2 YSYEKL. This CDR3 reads CASSQAQGSSYEQYF. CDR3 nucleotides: TGCGCCAGCAGCCAAGCACAGGGCAGCTCCTACGAGCAGTACTTC.

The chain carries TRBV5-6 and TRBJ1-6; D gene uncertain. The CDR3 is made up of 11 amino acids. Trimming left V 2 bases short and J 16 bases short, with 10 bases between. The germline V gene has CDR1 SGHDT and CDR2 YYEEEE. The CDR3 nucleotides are TGTGCCAGCAGCTTCGGTAGGGATCTCCACTTT. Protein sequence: CASSFGRDLHF.

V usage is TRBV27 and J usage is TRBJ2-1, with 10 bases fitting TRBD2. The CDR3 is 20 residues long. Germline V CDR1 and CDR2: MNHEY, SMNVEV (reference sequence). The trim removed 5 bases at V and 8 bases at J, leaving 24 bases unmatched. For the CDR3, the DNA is TGTGCCAGCAGTCCCGAACCTGTGCGACTGAGCGGGAGGGCCACCGATGAGCAGTTCTTC. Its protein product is CASSPEPVRLSGRATDEQFF.

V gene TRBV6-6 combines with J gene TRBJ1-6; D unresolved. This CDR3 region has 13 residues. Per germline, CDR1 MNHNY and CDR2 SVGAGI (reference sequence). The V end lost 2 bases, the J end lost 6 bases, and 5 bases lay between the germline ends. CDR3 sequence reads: CASSYGSNSPLHF. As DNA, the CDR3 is TGTGCCAGCAGTTACGGAAGTAATTCACCCCTCCACTTT.

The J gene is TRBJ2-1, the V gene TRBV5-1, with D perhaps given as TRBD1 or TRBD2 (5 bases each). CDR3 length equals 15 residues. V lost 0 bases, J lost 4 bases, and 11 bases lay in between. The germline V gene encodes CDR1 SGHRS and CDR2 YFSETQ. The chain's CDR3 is CASSLARGRYNEQFF. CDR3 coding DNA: TGCGCCAGCAGCTTGGCCCGGGGACGGTACAATGAGCAGTTCTTC.

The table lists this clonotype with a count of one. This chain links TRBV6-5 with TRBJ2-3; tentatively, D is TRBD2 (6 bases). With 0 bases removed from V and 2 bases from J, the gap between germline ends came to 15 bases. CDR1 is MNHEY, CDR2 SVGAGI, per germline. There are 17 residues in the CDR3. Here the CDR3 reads CASSYSGGRGFTDTQYF. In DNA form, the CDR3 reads TGTGCCAGCAGTTACTCTGGGGGTCGGGGGTTCACAGATACGCAGTATTTT.

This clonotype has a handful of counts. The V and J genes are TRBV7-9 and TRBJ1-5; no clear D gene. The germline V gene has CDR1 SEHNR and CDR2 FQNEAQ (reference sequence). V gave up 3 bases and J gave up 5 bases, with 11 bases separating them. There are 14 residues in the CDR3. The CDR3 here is CASSLIGRDQPQHF. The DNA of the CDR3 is TGTGCCAGCAGCTTGATCGGGAGGGATCAGCCCCAGCATTTT.

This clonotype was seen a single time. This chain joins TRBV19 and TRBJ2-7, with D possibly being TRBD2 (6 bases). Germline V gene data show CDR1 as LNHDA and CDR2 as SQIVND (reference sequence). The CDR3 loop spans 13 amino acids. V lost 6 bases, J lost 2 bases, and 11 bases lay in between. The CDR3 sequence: CASRPEGAYEQYF. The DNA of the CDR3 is TGTGCCAGTAGGCCGGAGGGAGCCTACGAGCAGTACTTC.

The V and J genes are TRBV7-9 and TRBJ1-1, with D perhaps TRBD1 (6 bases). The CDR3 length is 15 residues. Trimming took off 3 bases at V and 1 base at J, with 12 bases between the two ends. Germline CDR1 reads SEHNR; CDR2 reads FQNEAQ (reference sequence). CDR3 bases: TGTGCCAGCAGCTTTGTCACGGGACAGAACACTGAAGCTTTCTTT. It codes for CASSFVTGQNTEAFF.

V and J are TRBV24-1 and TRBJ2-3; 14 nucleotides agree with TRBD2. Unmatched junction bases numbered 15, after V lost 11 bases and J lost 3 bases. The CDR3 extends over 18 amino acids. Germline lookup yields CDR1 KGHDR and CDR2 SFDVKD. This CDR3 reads CASQSGTSGSIWTDTQYF. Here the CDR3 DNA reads TGTGCCAGCCAATCCGGGACTAGCGGGAGTATATGGACAGATACGCAGTATTTT.

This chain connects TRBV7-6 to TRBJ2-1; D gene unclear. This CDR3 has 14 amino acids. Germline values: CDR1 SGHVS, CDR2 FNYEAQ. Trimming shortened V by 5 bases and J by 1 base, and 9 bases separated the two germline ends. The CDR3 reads CASSPVRSYNEQFF. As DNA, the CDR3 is TGTGCCAGCAGCCCTGTCCGTTCCTACAATGAGCAGTTCTTC.